Listed here are 20 T cell receptor beta chains from one sample, sequenced in a study of T cell responses to AZD1222 COVID-19 vaccine. Assay used: immunoSEQ multiplex PCR; TCRdb lists only in-frame clones, some missing. The profile shows fewer than 130,000 clones, 65% to 85% of them singletons. This material consisted of peripheral blood, taken on day 0 of AZD1222 vaccination. Source of these receptors: an adult in good health.

This chain uses TRBV5-4 with TRBJ2-1; 7 bases agree with TRBD2. The CDR3 is made up of 16 amino acids. J gave up 6 bases and V 1 base, and 10 bases lay outside the gene matches. The germline V gene has CDR1 SGHNT and CDR2 YYREEE (reference sequence). DNA for the CDR3: TGTGCCAGCAGCTTGAAACGGGGCGGGGGAGGCAATGAGCAGTTCTTC. This translates into CASSLKRGGGGNEQFF.

DNA of the CDR3: TGCGCCAGCAGCTACCAGACCCCCGCAACTAATGAAAAACTGTTTTTT. Its translation is CASSYQTPATNEKLFF. The chain employs TRBV5-1 and TRBJ1-4, with D uncertain. Germline CDR1 reads SGHRS; CDR2 reads YFSETQ. CDR3 length equals 16 residues. V was shortened by 3 bases and J by 0 bases, with 12 bases between the two germline ends.

The gene calls are TRBV7-2 and TRBJ2-7; 14 positions match TRBD2. Germline-derived CDR1 and CDR2 are SGHTA and FQGNSA. V dropped 6 bases and J dropped 5; count of bases not matched to a gene: 9. The CDR3 consists of 16 residues. This chain's CDR3 is CASRTGTSGRTNEQYF. In DNA, the CDR3 is TGTGCCAGCAGAACTGGGACTAGCGGGAGAACCAACGAGCAGTACTTC.

The chain carries TRBV15 and TRBJ2-5; no clear D gene. The CDR3 spans 13 residues. Germline CDR1 LNHNV, CDR2 YYDKDF (reference sequence). Trimming left V 0 bases short and J 5 bases short, with 7 bases between. The chain's CDR3 is CATSRDAMETQYF. The DNA for the CDR3 is TGTGCCACCAGCAGAGACGCCATGGAGACCCAGTACTTC.

V gene TRBV6-5 combines with J gene TRBJ2-7; 10 bases are shared with TRBD1. The CDR3 length is 15 residues. From germline, CDR1 is MNHEY and CDR2 SVGAGI. With 6 bases clipped from V and 2 bases from J, the junction kept 7 bases outside the gene matches. CDR3: CASSPGQGKTYEQYF. The CDR3 nucleotides read TGTGCCAGCAGCCCGGGACAGGGGAAAACCTACGAGCAGTACTTC.

The chain recombines TRBV19 with TRBJ1-1; 8 bases map to TRBD1. Germline CDR1 LNHDA, CDR2 SQIVND (reference sequence). The CDR3 is 13 residues long. V shed 9 bases and J 8 bases; nucleotides not matched to a gene: 11. CDR3 in amino acids: CASRKGQADEAFF. The CDR3 coding sequence is TGTGCCAGCCGGAAGGGACAGGCAGACGAAGCTTTCTTT.

The chain joins TRBV5-4 to TRBJ1-5, with TRBD1 identical over 8 bases. V shed 4 bases, J shed 2 bases, and the junction held 5 bases outside the gene matches. Germline V gives CDR1 SGHNT, CDR2 YYREEE (reference sequence). The CDR3 sequence is 15 residues long. CDR3 sequence: CASSIDRGGNQPQHF. The DNA for the CDR3 is TGTGCCAGCAGCATAGACAGGGGTGGCAATCAGCCCCAGCATTTT.

The V call is TRBV28, the J call TRBJ1-2; 10 nucleotides match TRBD1. The germline gives CDR1 MDHEN, CDR2 SYDVKM. The CDR3 covers 14 residues. V trimming: 6 bases; J trimming: 6 bases; junction bases outside the gene matches: 7. The CDR3 sequence: CASRARQGANGYTF. Here the CDR3 DNA reads TGTGCCAGCAGGGCGCGACAGGGGGCGAATGGCTACACCTTC.

This clone has a single count. This rearrangement joins TRBV4-3 to TRBJ2-7; D is unclear. CDR1 is LGHNA, CDR2 YSLEER, per germline. V shed 4 bases and J shed 2 bases, with 9 bases lying between them. This CDR3 contains 13 residues. In DNA form, the CDR3 reads TGCGCCAGCAGCCCGTCGACTGCCTACGAGCAGTACTTC. Protein: CASSPSTAYEQYF.

The chain employs TRBV7-7 and TRBJ2-2, with 10 positions matching TRBD1. This CDR3 comprises 18 residues. Trimming cost V 0 bases and J 2 bases; bases outside gene matches: 6. The germline CDR1 and CDR2 sequences are SSHAT and FNYEAQ (reference sequence). The CDR3: CASSLAPGQGINTGELFF. Written as DNA, the CDR3 is TGTGCCAGCAGCTTAGCGCCGGGACAGGGGATTAACACCGGGGAGCTGTTTTTT. The variable domain in full, with the rest retrieved from reference TRBV7-7 and TRBJ2-2, is GAGVSQSPRYKVTKRGQDVTLRCDPISSHATLYWYQQALGQGPEFLTYFNYEAQPDKSGLPSDRFSAERPEGSISTLTIQRTEQRDSAMYRCASSLAPGQGINTGELFFGEGSRLTVL.

This clone was seen just once. The V gene is TRBV21-1, the J gene TRBJ2-7. TRBV21-1 represents a pseudogene. This CDR3 is built from 11 residues. The CDR3 nucleotides are TGTGCCAGCACCAAACCTGGGGAGCAGTACTTC. Its translation is CASTKPGEQYF.

V usage is TRBV11-2 and J usage is TRBJ2-7; D is ambiguous. V gave up 5 bases and J gave up 2 bases, with 10 bases separating them. Germline lookup yields CDR1 SGHAT and CDR2 FQNNGV. CDR3 length: 13 amino acids. CDR3 sequence: CASSAGPTYEQYF. CDR3 DNA: TGTGCCAGCAGCGCCGGTCCTACCTACGAGCAGTACTTC.

The rearrangement links TRBV23-1 to TRBJ2-3, with 7 bases that match TRBD2. TRBV23-1 is classed as an ORF, of uncertain function. Unmatched junction bases numbered 22, after V lost 8 bases and J lost 2 bases. The CDR3 has 19 amino acids. The CDR3 sequence: CASRHGLGMASGSTDTQYF. The DNA for the CDR3 is TGCGCCAGCCGGCACGGGCTAGGGATGGCTAGCGGCTCCACAGATACGCAGTATTTT.

V gene TRBV4-2 combines with J gene TRBJ1-2, with TRBD1 as a possible D gene (6 bases). V shed 0 bases and J shed 5 bases, with 13 bases lying between them. Germline V lookup: CDR1 LGHNA, CDR2 YNFKEQ. The CDR3 sequence is 15 residues long. CDR3 loop: CASSQDSGGAYGYTF. In nucleotides, the CDR3 is TGTGCCAGCAGCCAAGATTCGGGGGGCGCGTATGGCTACACCTTC.

The rearrangement uses TRBV7-6 and TRBJ2-1, with 10 bases that match TRBD2. Germline V gene data show CDR1 as SGHVS and CDR2 as FNYEAQ. The V segment lost 3 bases and the J segment 1 base; nucleotides outside the gene matches: 6. The CDR3 has 17 amino acids. This chain's CDR3 is CASSLTSGSWSYNEQFF. DNA of the CDR3: TGTGCCAGCAGCTTGACTAGCGGGTCGTGGTCCTACAATGAGCAGTTCTTC.

V usage is TRBV11-3 and J usage is TRBJ2-5, with TRBD1 as a possible D gene (5 bases). CDR1 SGHNT and CDR2 YENEEA come from the germline V gene. V lost 5 bases and J lost 5, with 18 bases in between. The CDR3 length is 15 residues. The CDR3: CASSQGRLKGETQYF. For the CDR3, the DNA is TGTGCCAGCAGCCAAGGACGGCTGAAGGGGGAGACCCAGTACTTC.

V gene TRBV28 combines with J gene TRBJ2-3, with D possibly matching TRBD2 (5 bases). This CDR3 has 14 residues. Germline CDR1 MDHEN, CDR2 SYDVKM. Trimming pared 6 bases from V and 5 bases from J, leaving 15 bases between. The CDR3 spells CASRRGGSGDTQYF. The CDR3 nucleotides read TGTGCCAGCAGGCGTGGAGGATCGGGAGATACGCAGTATTTT.

This chain uses TRBV10-3 with TRBJ1-5; D is unresolved. The CDR3 has 14 amino acids. Germline V gives CDR1 ENHRY, CDR2 SYGVKD. Trimming took 0 bases from V and 7 from J, leaving 10 bases between them. CDR3 nucleotides: TGTGCCATCAGTGAGTCGTGGGGTGGACAGCCCCAGCATTTT. The encoded protein is CAISESWGGQPQHF.

This chain connects TRBV4-3 to TRBJ2-3; D uncertain. V lost 1 base, J lost 0 bases, and 2 bases lay in between. Per the germline V gene, CDR1 is LGHNA and CDR2 is YSLEER. The CDR3 is 13 residues long. The CDR3 here is CASSQASTDTQYF. DNA of the CDR3: TGCGCCAGCAGCCAAGCGAGCACAGATACGCAGTATTTT.

V is TRBV19 and J is TRBJ2-4, with 10 bases matching TRBD1. Germline V gene sequence: CDR1 LNHDA, CDR2 SQIVND (reference sequence). The J segment lost 2 bases and the V segment lost 0 bases, leaving 4 bases of the junction unmatched. This CDR3 comprises 17 residues. CDR3 sequence (DNA): TGTGCCAGTAGTATAGATCCGACAGGGGGCACCAAAAACATTCAGTACTTC. Protein: CASSIDPTGGTKNIQYF.